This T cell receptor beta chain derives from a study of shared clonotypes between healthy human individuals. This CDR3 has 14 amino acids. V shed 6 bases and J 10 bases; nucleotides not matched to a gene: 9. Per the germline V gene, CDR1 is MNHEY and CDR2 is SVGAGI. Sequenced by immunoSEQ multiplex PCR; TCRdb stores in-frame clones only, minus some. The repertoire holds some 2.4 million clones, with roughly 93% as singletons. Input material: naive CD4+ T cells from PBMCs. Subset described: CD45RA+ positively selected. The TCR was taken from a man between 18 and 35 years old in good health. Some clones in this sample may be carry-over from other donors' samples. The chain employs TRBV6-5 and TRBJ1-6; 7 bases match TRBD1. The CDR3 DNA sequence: TGTGCCAGCAGGACCGGGACAGACGCGTCACCCCTCCACTTT. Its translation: CASRTGTDASPLHF.